What follows describes a single T cell receptor beta chain. CDR1 and CDR2 (germline): MNHNS, SASEGT. This CDR3 is built from 11 residues. V lost 3 bases and J lost 3, with 3 bases in between. Clones were sequenced by immunoSEQ multiplex PCR, and TCRdb holds only the in-frame ones, with some missing. The sample consists of about 590,000 clones, less than 97% of them appearing once. The data were obtained in a study of shared clonotypes between healthy human individuals. Positively selected for CCR7, the CD45RO-negative cells used as naive CD8 cells excluded terminally differentiated effector memory CD45RA+ cells.

Sequences were obtained from naive CD8+ T cells sorted from blood. This clonotype was sampled from a woman aged 25 to 45 in good health. V and J are TRBV6-1 and TRBJ2-7; D is ambiguous. The CDR3 sequence is CASSDLYEQYF. The CDR3 nucleotides read TGTGCCAGCAGTGACCTCTACGAGCAGTACTTC.